This T cell receptor (beta chain) was identified in a study of cytomegalovirus exposure and HLA in healthy donors. PCR was performed using 60 Vbeta and 13 Jbeta primers. Libraries were prepared by immunoSEQ multiplex PCR; TCRdb keeps only in-frame clonotypes and omits some of them. The data show roughly 170,000 clones, with approximately 80% seen just once and about 0.77% held by the top ten. The CDR3 length is 15 residues. V was cut by 6 bases and J by 1 base, with 16 bases left in between. Per the germline V gene, CDR1 is MNHEY and CDR2 is SVGAGI. The source is a woman aged 18 to 35 in good health and CMV-seronegative. Input material: PBMCs. V and J are TRBV6-5 and TRBJ2-7; D may be TRBD2 (6 bases). The CDR3 loop reads CASSRSGTLSYEQYF. CDR3 sequence (DNA): TGTGCCAGCAGCCGTTCCGGGACTTTGTCCTACGAGCAGTACTTC.